This TCR beta chain was captured by sequencing in a study of blood T cell repertoires in COVID-19 (dated by TCRdb to 2020 to 2021). About the study as a whole: Collaborator samples came from the United States, Italy and Spain and covered acute and convalescent phases of COVID-19. The prospective study material was composed of cDNA or gDNA derived from T cells, B-cell-depleted T cells, or PBMCs. Subjects who had been exposed to COVID-19, were actively infected with it, or had recovered from it provided the deeply sampled blood TCRbeta repertoires that made up the dataset. A freely available public database, intended as a resource for researchers studying the immune response to SARS-CoV-2, is where the repertoires were released. Samples were obtained from the ongoing ImmuneRACE study (first 160 participants) and from 1,254 subjects provided by 6 global collaborators. A de-identified subject ID, COVID-19 status, age in years and sex were almost always included in the sample metadata. Where HLA class I and class II types were available, the types were taken from metadata supplied by the sample provider, not from assay-based typing. The research as a whole found: How much clinical and demographic metadata was included differed by source and by participant, and the metadata was provided uncurated.

There are 15 amino acids in the CDR3, from cysteine to phenylalanine inclusive. Just the 45-base CDR3 DNA is kept, in frame starting at base 1. The CDR1 and CDR2 encoded by the germline V gene are ENHRY and SYGVKD. V sheds 4 bases and J sheds 0 bases, leaving 10 bases between their ends. TCRbeta CDR3 regions were amplified from genomic DNA using the immunoSEQ Assay, a bias-controlled multiplex PCR. In the original analysis: The number of nucleated cells in each sample was estimated by amplification of reference gene primers within the assay. Sequence reads were collapsed and filtered to measure the absolute abundance of every unique TCRbeta CDR3 rearrangement. For each sample, productive Simpson clonality was calculated as the square root of Simpson's diversity index across productive rearrangements. In its TCRdb copy, this immuneACCESS table keeps in-frame sequences only and misses some clones. Where compared with another copy, unresolved V genes explain less than half of these, and the others have no known cause. The V and J calls and clone size were taken over from that table, and D and trimming were inferred from the DNA. For this sample there are fewer than 110,000 clones; 84% appear just once. Around 4.2% of the sample lies in the top ten.

In regard to this clone: This clone's antigen is unknown. Base qualities were left out, and no much larger clone turns up one base away.

Collaborating institutions collected whole blood in K2EDTA tubes following their own protocols. For TCRbeta analysis, collaborator samples were shipped as frozen whole blood, as isolated PBMCs, or as DNA extracted from either sample type. The sequencing sample was made of peripheral blood. This sequence uses TRBV10-3 and TRBJ1-3, with TRBD1 tentatively as D gene (6 bases match). The receptor comes from a human donor in a cohort sampled during active COVID-19. The CDR3 protein sequence reads: CAISGQEFSGNTIYF. At the DNA level, the sequence is TGTGCCATCAGTGGACAGGAGTTCTCTGGAAACACCATATATTTT.